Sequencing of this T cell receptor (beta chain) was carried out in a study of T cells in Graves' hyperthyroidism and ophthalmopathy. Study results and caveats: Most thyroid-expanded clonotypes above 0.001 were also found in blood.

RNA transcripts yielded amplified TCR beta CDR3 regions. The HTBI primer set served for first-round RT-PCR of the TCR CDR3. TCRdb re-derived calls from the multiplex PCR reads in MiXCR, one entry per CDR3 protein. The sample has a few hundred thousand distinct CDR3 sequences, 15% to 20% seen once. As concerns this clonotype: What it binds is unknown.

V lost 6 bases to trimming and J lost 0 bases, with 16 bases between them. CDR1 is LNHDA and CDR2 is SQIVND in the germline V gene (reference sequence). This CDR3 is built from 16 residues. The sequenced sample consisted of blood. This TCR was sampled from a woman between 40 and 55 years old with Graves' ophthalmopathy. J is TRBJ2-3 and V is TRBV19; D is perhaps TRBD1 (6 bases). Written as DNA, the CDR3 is TGTGCCAGTAGGTACAGGGATAGTGGAAGCACAGATACGCAGTATTTT. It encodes CASRYRDSGSTDTQYF.